Below, 26 T cell receptor beta chains from the same sample are listed, as sequenced in a study of response to subunit inactivated influenza vaccine. TCRdb redid the calling of the RT-PCR reads with MiXCR, one entry per CDR3 protein. The repertoire holds about 160,000 distinct CDR3 sequences, with around 10% as singletons. Here the sequenced sample was CD8+ T cells sorted from PBMCs, taken roughly 24 months after vaccination. These receptors were obtained from a man aged 50-75 years who received an inactivated influenza vaccine.

This clonotype was seen a few times. The V and J genes are TRBV6-6 and TRBJ2-7; possible D gene TRBD1, 5 bases. The germline V gene has CDR1 MNHNY and CDR2 SVGAGI (reference sequence). V lost 5 bases and J lost 1, with 6 bases in between. The CDR3 totals 12 residues. CDR3 nucleotide sequence: TGTGCCAGCAGTGACAGATCCTACGAGCAGTACTTC. The encoded protein is CASSDRSYEQYF.

The chain employs TRBV20-1 and TRBJ2-1; 9 bases are a match to TRBD2. With 3 bases clipped from V and 7 bases from J, the junction kept 7 bases outside the gene matches. CDR1 DFQATT and CDR2 SNEGSKA come from the germline V gene (reference sequence). This CDR3 is built from 14 residues. The CDR3 sequence is CSASRGLAGNEQFF. DNA for the CDR3: TGCAGTGCTAGTAGGGGTCTAGCGGGGAATGAGCAGTTCTTC.

The rearrangement joins TRBV2 to TRBJ2-7; D might be TRBD2 (5 bases). V shed 7 bases and J shed 6 bases, with 10 bases lying between them. Germline V gene lookup returns CDR1 SNHLY and CDR2 FYNNEI. CDR3 length: 11 amino acids. The CDR3 DNA reads as TGTGCCAGCAACGGGGAAGGCGAGCAGTACTTC. Translating it yields CASNGEGEQYF.

This clonotype has at least ten counts. The gene calls are TRBV28 and TRBJ2-5, with 7 bases that match TRBD1. This CDR3 region has 13 residues. Germline trimming cut 3 bases from V and 5 bases from J; bases unmatched to any gene: 3. In germline, CDR1 is MDHEN, CDR2 SYDVKM. This CDR3 is CASSLQGDETQYF. As DNA, the CDR3 is TGTGCCAGCAGTTTGCAGGGGGATGAGACCCAGTACTTC.

J is TRBJ2-1 and V is TRBV7-8; no clear D. The CDR3 covers 17 residues. Germline CDR1 reads SGHVS; CDR2 reads FQNEAQ. Trimming cost V 5 bases and J 0 bases, with 17 bases left between them. CDR3 bases: TGTGCCAGCAGCCCGTCACTGTGGTTGGGCTCCTACAATGAGCAGTTCTTC. It yields the protein CASSPSLWLGSYNEQFF.

This chain links TRBV28 with TRBJ2-5; possibly TRBD1 for D (5 bases). Germline V gene lookup returns CDR1 MDHEN and CDR2 SYDVKM. V was clipped by 0 bases and J by 2 bases, with 13 bases between them. This CDR3 has 16 residues. The CDR3 coding sequence is TGTGCCAGCAGTTTATGGGGGCGGTTCGGTCAAGAGACCCAGTACTTC. It codes for CASSLWGRFGQETQYF.

This clonotype has just a few counts. The V and J genes are TRBV20-1 and TRBJ1-1, with D perhaps TRBD1 (6 bases). The CDR3 spans 12 residues. The ends were cut back, 4 bases at V and 5 bases at J, with 11 bases in the middle. From germline, CDR1 is DFQATT and CDR2 SNEGSKA (reference sequence). The CDR3: CSATNTGTEAFF. CDR3 DNA sequence: TGCAGTGCTACCAACACAGGGACTGAAGCTTTCTTT.

In this sample, this clonotype turned up a few times. The chain has TRBV28 and TRBJ2-3; D uncertain. Germline CDR1 is MDHEN and CDR2 is SYDVKM. CDR3 size: 14 residues. V was pared by 2 bases and J by 2 bases, with 8 bases between. In DNA, the CDR3 is TGTGCCAGCAGTTTACTGTCTCTCACAGATACGCAGTATTTT. Encoded protein: CASSLLSLTDTQYF.

Ten or more counts support this clonotype. The chain couples TRBV12-3 or TRBV12-4 to TRBJ2-2; the D is unclear. This CDR3 is 11 amino acids long. V gave up 8 bases and J gave up 2 bases, with 3 bases separating them. The CDR3 DNA reads as TGTGCCAGCTATAACACCGGGGAGCTGTTTTTT. Residues: CASYNTGELFF.

This clonotype has only a few counts. The chain has TRBV6-2 or TRBV6-3 and TRBJ2-3, with D possibly matching TRBD1 (5 bases). Germline CDR1 is MNHEY and CDR2 is SVGEGT. V lost 7 bases to trimming and J lost 2 bases, with 22 bases between them. CDR3 length: 17 amino acids. This CDR3 is CASNYDSYQRATDTQYF. CDR3 nucleotides: TGTGCCAGCAACTACGACAGCTACCAGCGTGCCACAGATACGCAGTATTTT.

The gene calls are TRBV5-6 and TRBJ1-2; 12 bases fit TRBD1. Germline trimming cut 0 bases from V and 1 base from J; bases unmatched to any gene: 4. Germline lookup yields CDR1 SGHDT and CDR2 YYEEEE. The CDR3 has 17 residues. The CDR3 reads CASSLAGDRGRNYGYTF. DNA for the CDR3: TGTGCCAGCAGCTTGGCCGGGGACAGGGGGCGTAACTATGGCTACACCTTC.

V usage is TRBV6-5 and J usage is TRBJ1-1, with a weak D call TRBD1 (5 bases). This CDR3 comprises 16 residues. The V end lost 1 base, the J end lost 6 bases, and 18 bases lay between the germline ends. Germline assignment: CDR1 MNHEY and CDR2 SVGAGI. The CDR3 sequence is CASSYLGLGQTAEAFF. The CDR3 nucleotides read TGTGCCAGCAGTTACTTAGGCCTGGGGCAGACCGCTGAAGCTTTCTTT.

V gene TRBV6-5 combines with J gene TRBJ2-5; TRBD1 is a possible D gene (5 bases). Germline-derived CDR1 and CDR2 are MNHEY and SVGAGI. This CDR3 comprises 12 residues. The V and J ends lost 6 bases and 5 bases respectively, with 10 bases between them. CDR3 DNA: TGTGCCAGCAGGTCCTCAGGGGAGACCCAGTACTTC. Its translation is CASRSSGETQYF.

The chain carries TRBV4-2 and TRBJ2-2, with TRBD1 matching 11 bases. Germline loops: CDR1 LGHNA, CDR2 YNFKEQ. This CDR3 contains 18 residues. V shed 0 bases, J shed 7 bases, and the junction held 10 bases outside the gene matches. Here the CDR3 reads CASSQDLSDRGPDGELFF. Written as DNA, the CDR3 is TGTGCCAGCAGCCAAGACCTCTCGGACAGGGGGCCGGACGGGGAGCTGTTTTTT.

This clonotype has ten or more counts. The rearrangement uses TRBV2 and TRBJ2-1; 8 nucleotides agree with TRBD2. CDR3 size: 16 residues. The germline CDR1 and CDR2 sequences are SNHLY and FYNNEI. V lost 1 base and J lost 4; bases outside the gene matches: 6. For the CDR3, the DNA is TGTGCCAGCAGTGAAGTTGGGACTAGTATATACAATGAGCAGTTCTTC. Protein product: CASSEVGTSIYNEQFF.

The J gene is TRBJ2-1, the V gene TRBV9, with 7 bases that match TRBD2. From germline, CDR1 is SGDLS and CDR2 YYNGEE. The CDR3 covers 14 residues. J gave up 5 bases and V 2 bases, and 4 bases lay outside the gene matches. The DNA for the CDR3 is TGTGCCAGCAGCGTGGCTAGCGGTCACAATGAGCAGTTCTTC. This codes for CASSVASGHNEQFF.

This clonotype has just a few counts. J is TRBJ2-7 and V is TRBV5-6, with D possibly being TRBD1 (6 bases). Germline V gene data show CDR1 as SGHDT and CDR2 as YYEEEE. This CDR3 has 14 amino acids. V was shortened by 2 bases and J by 0 bases, with 9 bases between the two germline ends. The CDR3 spells CASSFGTYSYEQYF. DNA for the CDR3: TGTGCCAGCAGCTTCGGGACATACTCCTACGAGCAGTACTTC. Together with reference TRBV5-6 and TRBJ2-7, the CDR3 gives the full variable domain: DAGVTQSPTHLIKTRGQQVTLRCSPKSGHDTVSWYQQALGQGPQFIFQYYEEEERQRGNFPDRFSGHQFPNYSSELNVNALLLGDSALYLCASSFGTYSYEQYFGPGTRLTVT.

J is TRBJ1-2 and V is TRBV28; TRBD1 matches 11 bases. CDR1 is MDHEN and CDR2 is SYDVKM in the germline V gene. This CDR3 is built from 15 residues. The junction had 9 bases not matched to a gene; V was cut back by 8 bases and J by 4 bases. Written as DNA, the CDR3 is TGTGCCAGCGGAACGGGGACAGGGGGTGGCTATGGCTACACCTTC. This sequence encodes CASGTGTGGGYGYTF.

The V gene is TRBV20-1, the J gene TRBJ2-3; 7 bases match TRBD2. CDR1 DFQATT and CDR2 SNEGSKA come from the germline V gene (reference sequence). J gave up 1 base and V 1 base, and 5 bases lay outside the gene matches. This CDR3 region has 15 residues. The CDR3 DNA reads as TGCAGTGCTAGAGGGCTAGCGGTGGGCACAGATACGCAGTATTTT. Protein sequence: CSARGLAVGTDTQYF.

A few counts support this clonotype. The chain employs TRBV4-3 and TRBJ2-2; either TRBD1 or TRBD2 may supply D (5 bases each). V shed 0 bases and J shed 5 bases, with 13 bases lying between them. Germline V gene lookup returns CDR1 LGHNA and CDR2 YSLEER. The CDR3 length is 16 residues. The CDR3 nucleotides are TGCGCCAGCAGCCAAGATACAGGATGGGGGACCGGGGAGCTGTTTTTT. This translates into CASSQDTGWGTGELFF.

The V and J genes are TRBV7-8 and TRBJ2-1; the match to TRBD2 covers 7 bases. Trimming took 3 bases from V and 9 from J; bases not matched to a gene: 8. The CDR3 covers 14 residues. Germline V CDR1 and CDR2: SGHVS, FQNEAQ. The CDR3 DNA reads TGTGCCAGCAGCTTGGGGGGGAGGCGAGGTGAGCAGTTCTTC. Translated, it gives CASSLGGRRGEQFF.

This clonotype has only a few counts. The V and J genes are TRBV27 and TRBJ2-1, with 9 bases aligning to TRBD1. Germline V gives CDR1 MNHEY, CDR2 SMNVEV (reference sequence). There are 15 residues in the CDR3. Trimming cost V 5 bases and J 7 bases; bases outside gene matches: 9. The CDR3 is CASSLGRTGVNEQFF. CDR3 DNA sequence: TGTGCCAGCAGTCTCGGTCGGACAGGGGTAAATGAGCAGTTCTTC.

Comment on this clonotype: This may be a read error: a much more frequent sequence differs by one nucleotide. V usage is TRBV29-1 and J usage is TRBJ2-1; 7 positions match TRBD2. The CDR3 is 14 residues long. Germline V gives CDR1 SQVTM, CDR2 ANQGSEA. DNA of the CDR3: TGCAGCTTTGAGATCGGGGGGTGGGAGAATGAGCAGTTCTTC. Its protein product is CSFEIGGWENEQFF.

The table lists this clonotype with many counts. V gene TRBV29-1 combines with J gene TRBJ2-1; D call uncertain. V was shortened by 6 bases and J by 6 bases, with 12 bases between the two germline ends. Looked up from germline, CDR1 is SQVTM and CDR2 is ANQGSEA. The CDR3 has 12 residues. CDR3 amino acids: CSVGTTINEQFF. The CDR3 DNA reads TGCAGCGTCGGTACAACGATCAATGAGCAGTTCTTC.

The chain combines TRBV27 with TRBJ2-5, with 11 bases fitting TRBD1. Germline V gene data show CDR1 as MNHEY and CDR2 as SMNVEV (reference sequence). The CDR3 is made up of 19 amino acids. Trimming cost V 6 bases and J 1 base; bases outside gene matches: 16. The CDR3: CASRTGTGGRAGVQETQYF. The CDR3, as DNA: TGTGCCAGCAGAACCGGGACAGGGGGGCGCGCGGGGGTCCAAGAGACCCAGTACTTC.

This clonotype occurred a few times. The rearrangement joins TRBV6-6 to TRBJ2-1; no definite D call. Germline V CDR1 and CDR2: MNHNY, SVGAGI (reference sequence). CDR3 length: 13 residues. V lost 0 bases and J 7 bases, leaving 7 bases between the germline ends. CDR3 sequence: CASSYSMWNEQFF. In DNA, the CDR3 is TGTGCCAGCAGTTACTCGATGTGGAATGAGCAGTTCTTC.